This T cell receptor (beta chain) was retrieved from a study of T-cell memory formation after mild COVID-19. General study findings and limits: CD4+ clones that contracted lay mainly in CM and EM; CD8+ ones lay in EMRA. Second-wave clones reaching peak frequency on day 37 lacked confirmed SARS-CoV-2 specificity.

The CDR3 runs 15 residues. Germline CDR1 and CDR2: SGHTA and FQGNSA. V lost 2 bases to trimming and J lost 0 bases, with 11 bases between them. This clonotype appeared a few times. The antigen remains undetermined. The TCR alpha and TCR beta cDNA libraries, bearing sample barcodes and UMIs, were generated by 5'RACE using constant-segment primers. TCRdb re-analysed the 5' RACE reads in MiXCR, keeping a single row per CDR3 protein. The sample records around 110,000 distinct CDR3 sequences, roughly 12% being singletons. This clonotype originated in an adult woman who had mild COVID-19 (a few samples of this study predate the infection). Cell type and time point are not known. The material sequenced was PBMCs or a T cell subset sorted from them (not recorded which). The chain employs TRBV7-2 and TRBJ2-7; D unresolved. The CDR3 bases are TGTGCCAGCAGCTTATTAGATATGAGCTCCTACGAGCAGTACTTC. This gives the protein CASSLLDMSSYEQYF.